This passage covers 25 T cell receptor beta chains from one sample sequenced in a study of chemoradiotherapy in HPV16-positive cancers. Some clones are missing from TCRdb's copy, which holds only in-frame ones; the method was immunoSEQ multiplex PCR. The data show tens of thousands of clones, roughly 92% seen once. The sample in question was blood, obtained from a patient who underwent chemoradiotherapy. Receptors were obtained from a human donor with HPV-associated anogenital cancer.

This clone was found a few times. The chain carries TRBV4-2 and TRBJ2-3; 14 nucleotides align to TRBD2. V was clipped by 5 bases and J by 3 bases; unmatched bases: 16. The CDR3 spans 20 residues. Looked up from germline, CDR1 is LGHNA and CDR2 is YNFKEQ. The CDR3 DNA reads TGTGCCAGCAGCTCCCCCGGACTAGCGGGAGGATTAGGTCTTACAGATACGCAGTATTTT. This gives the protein CASSSPGLAGGLGLTDTQYF.

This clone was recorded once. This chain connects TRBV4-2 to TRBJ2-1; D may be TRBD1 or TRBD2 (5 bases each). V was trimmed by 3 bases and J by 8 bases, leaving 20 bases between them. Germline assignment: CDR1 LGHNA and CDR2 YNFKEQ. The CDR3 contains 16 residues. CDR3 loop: CASSHGDPLPKDEQFF. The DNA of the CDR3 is TGTGCCAGCAGCCATGGGGACCCTTTGCCCAAGGATGAGCAGTTCTTC.

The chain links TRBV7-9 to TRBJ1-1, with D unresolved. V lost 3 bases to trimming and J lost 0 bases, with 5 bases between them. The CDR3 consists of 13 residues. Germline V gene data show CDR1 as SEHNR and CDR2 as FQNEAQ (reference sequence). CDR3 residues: CASSLAMNTEAFF. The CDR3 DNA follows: TGTGCCAGCAGCTTGGCGATGAACACTGAAGCTTTCTTT.

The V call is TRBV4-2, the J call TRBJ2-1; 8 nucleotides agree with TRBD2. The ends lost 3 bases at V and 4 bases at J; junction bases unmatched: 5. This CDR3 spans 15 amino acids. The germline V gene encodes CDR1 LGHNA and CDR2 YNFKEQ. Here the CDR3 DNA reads TGTGCCAGCAGCCAGACCCTAGCGGGTTACAATGAGCAGTTCTTC. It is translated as CASSQTLAGYNEQFF.

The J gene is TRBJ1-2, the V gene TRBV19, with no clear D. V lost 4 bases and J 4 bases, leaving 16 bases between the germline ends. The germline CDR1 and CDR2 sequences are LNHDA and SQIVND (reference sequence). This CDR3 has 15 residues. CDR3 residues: CASSTAESVRYGYTF. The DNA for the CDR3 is TGTGCCAGTAGTACAGCAGAGTCTGTTCGCTATGGCTACACCTTC.

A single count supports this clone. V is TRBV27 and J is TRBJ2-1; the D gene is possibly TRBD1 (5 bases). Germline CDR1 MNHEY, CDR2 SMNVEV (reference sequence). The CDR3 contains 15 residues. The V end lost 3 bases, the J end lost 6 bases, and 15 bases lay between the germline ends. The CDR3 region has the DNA TGTGCCAGCAGTTTGGGGCCAAAATTGCTCAATGAGCAGTTCTTC. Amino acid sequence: CASSLGPKLLNEQFF.

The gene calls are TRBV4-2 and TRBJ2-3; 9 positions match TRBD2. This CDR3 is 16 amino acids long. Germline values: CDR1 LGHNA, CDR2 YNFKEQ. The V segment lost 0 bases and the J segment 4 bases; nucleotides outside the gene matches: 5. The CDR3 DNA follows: TGTGCCAGCAGCCAAGATTGGCGGGGGGGCTCAGATACGCAGTATTTT. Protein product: CASSQDWRGGSDTQYF.

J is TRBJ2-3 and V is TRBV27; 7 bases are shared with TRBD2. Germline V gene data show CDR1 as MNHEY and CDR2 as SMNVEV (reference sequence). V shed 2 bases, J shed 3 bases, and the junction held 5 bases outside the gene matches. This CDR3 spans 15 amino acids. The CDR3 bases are TGTGCCAGCAGTTTAGCGGGAGTATGGACAGATACGCAGTATTTT. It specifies CASSLAGVWTDTQYF.

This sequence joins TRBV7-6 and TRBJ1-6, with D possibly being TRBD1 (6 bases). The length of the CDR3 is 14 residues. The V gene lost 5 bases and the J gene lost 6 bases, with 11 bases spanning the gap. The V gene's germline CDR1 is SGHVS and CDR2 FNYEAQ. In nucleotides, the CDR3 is TGTGCCAGCAGCAAGAACAGGGCTAATTCACCCCTCCACTTT. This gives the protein CASSKNRANSPLHF.

CDR3 DNA: TGTGCCAGCAGTGAAGGACAGGGGGCTTTTTCCGAGCAGTACTTC. It yields the protein CASSEGQGAFSEQYF. The gene calls are TRBV6-1 and TRBJ2-7, with 10 bases matching TRBD1. CDR1 MNHNS and CDR2 SASEGT come from the germline V gene. Trimming removed 1 base from V and 6 bases from J; junction bases left unmatched: 6. This CDR3 contains 15 residues.

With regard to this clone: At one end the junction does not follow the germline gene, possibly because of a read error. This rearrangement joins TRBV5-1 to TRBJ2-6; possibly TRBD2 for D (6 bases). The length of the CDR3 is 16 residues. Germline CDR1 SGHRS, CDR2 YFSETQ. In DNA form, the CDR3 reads TGCGCCAGCAGCTCCGGGACTCCCTCTGAGGCCAACGTCCTGACTTTC. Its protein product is CASSSGTPSEANVLTF.

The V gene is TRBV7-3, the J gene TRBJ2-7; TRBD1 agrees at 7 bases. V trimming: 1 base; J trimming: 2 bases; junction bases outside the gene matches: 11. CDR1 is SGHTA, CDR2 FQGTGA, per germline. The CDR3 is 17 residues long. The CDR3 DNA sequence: TGTGCCAGCAGCTTAATCTTCGACAGGGTTTGTCCCTACGAGCAGTACTTC. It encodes CASSLIFDRVCPYEQYF.

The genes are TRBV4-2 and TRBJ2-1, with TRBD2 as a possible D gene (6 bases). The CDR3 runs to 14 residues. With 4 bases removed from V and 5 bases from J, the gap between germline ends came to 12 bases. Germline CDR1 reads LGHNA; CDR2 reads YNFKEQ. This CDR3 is CASSPPGLHNEQFF. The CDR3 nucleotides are TGTGCCAGCAGCCCACCGGGACTCCACAATGAGCAGTTCTTC.

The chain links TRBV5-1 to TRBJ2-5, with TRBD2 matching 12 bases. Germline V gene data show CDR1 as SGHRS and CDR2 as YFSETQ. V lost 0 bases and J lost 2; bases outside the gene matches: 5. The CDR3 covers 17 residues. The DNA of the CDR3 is TGCGCCAGCAGCTTGGGCCTAGCGGGAGGGATACAAGAGACCCAGTACTTC. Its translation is CASSLGLAGGIQETQYF.

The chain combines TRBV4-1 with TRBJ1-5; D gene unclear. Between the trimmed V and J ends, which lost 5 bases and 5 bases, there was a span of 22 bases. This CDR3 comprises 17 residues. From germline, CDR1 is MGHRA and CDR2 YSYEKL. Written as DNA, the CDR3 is TGCGCCAGCAGCGATTTTCCTAAGGACGGAAAGCATCAGCCCCAGCATTTT. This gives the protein CASSDFPKDGKHQPQHF.

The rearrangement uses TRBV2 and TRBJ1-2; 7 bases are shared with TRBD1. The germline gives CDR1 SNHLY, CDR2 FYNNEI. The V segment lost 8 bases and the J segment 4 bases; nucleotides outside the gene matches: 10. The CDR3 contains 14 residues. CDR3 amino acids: CASVKGGQAYGYTF. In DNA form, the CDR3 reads TGTGCCAGCGTAAAGGGAGGACAGGCCTATGGCTACACCTTC.

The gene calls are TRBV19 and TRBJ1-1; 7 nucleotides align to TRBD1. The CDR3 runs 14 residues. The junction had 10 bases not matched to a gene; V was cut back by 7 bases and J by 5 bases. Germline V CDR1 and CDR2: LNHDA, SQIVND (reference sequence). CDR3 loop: CASMEGARRTEAFF. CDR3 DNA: TGTGCCAGTATGGAGGGGGCGAGAAGGACTGAAGCTTTCTTT.

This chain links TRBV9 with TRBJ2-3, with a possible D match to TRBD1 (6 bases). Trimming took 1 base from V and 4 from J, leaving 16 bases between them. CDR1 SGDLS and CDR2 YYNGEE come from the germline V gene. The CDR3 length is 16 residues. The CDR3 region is CASSVQGFFVSDTQYF. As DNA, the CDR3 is TGTGCCAGCAGCGTACAGGGGTTTTTTGTGTCAGATACGCAGTATTTT.

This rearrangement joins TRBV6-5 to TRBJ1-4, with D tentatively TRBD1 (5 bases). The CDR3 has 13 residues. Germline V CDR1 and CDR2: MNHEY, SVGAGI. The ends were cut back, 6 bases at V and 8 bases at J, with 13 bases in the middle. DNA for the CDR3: TGTGCCAGCAGCCGCCGGCGGGGGGAAAAACTGTTTTTT. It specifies CASSRRRGEKLFF.

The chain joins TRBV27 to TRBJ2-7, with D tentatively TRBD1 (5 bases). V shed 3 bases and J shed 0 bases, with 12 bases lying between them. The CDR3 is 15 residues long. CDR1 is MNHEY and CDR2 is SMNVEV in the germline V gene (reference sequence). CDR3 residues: CASSFRPQDSYEQYF. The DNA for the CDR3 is TGTGCCAGCAGTTTCAGACCACAGGACTCCTACGAGCAGTACTTC.

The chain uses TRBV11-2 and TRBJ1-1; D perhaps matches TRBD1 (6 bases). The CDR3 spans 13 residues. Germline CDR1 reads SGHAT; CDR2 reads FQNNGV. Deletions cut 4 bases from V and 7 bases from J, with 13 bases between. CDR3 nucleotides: TGTGCCAGCAGCTATACAGGGATTATTGAAGCTTTCTTT. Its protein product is CASSYTGIIEAFF.

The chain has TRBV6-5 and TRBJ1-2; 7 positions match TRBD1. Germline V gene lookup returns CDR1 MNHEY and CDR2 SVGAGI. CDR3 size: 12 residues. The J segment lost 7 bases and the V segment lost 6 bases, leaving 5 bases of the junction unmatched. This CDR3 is CASSLQGGGYTF. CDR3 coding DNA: TGTGCCAGCAGCCTTCAGGGGGGTGGCTACACCTTC.

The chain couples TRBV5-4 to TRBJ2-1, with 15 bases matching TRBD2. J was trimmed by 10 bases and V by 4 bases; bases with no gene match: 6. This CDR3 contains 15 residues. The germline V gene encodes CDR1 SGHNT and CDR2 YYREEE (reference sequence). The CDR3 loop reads CASSRTSGGAMEQFF. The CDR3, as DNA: TGTGCCAGCAGCCGGACTAGCGGGGGGGCAATGGAGCAGTTCTTC.

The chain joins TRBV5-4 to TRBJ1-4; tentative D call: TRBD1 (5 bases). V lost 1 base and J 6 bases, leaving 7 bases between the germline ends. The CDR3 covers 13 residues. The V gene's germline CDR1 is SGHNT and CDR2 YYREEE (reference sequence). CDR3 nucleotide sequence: TGTGCCAGCAGCTTGTCGACAGATGAAAAACTGTTTTTT. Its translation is CASSLSTDEKLFF.

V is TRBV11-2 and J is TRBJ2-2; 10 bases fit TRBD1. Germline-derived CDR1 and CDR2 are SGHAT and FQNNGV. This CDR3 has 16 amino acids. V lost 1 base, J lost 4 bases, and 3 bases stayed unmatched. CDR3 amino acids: CASSLGQGAGTGELFF. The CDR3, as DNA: TGTGCCAGCAGCTTAGGACAGGGGGCTGGCACCGGGGAGCTGTTTTTT. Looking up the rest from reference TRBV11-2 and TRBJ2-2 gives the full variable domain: EAGVAQSPRYKIIEKRQSVAFWCNPISGHATLYWYQQILGQGPKLLIQFQNNGVVDDSQLPKDRFSAERLKGVDSTLKIQPAKLEDSAVYLCASSLGQGAGTGELFFGEGSRLTVL.